A single T cell receptor beta chain is shown here with its context. The sequenced target, TCR beta, came from blood CD8+ and CD4+ T cells. The CD8+ and CD4+ T cells were negatively isolated, with the TEMRA cells enriched by FACS. The data were taken from a study of CD8 T cells in Susac syndrome. Trimming removed 4 bases from V and 2 bases from J, with 11 bases in between. The CDR3 is made up of 14 amino acids. Germline V gene lookup returns CDR1 SGHRS and CDR2 YFSETQ. Random hexamers were used to reverse transcribe the RNA input (roughly 0.5 to 1 ug). TCRdb re-called the immunoSEQ multiplex PCR reads with MiXCR, one entry per CDR3 protein. The sample consists of about 120,000 distinct CDR3 sequences, around 94% of them appearing once.

V and J are TRBV5-1 and TRBJ2-3; D is perhaps TRBD2 (6 bases). Material: CD4+ T cells from PBMCs. The source is a human donor in good health. DNA of the CDR3: TGCGCCAGCAGCCCCGGGAGAAACACAGATACGCAGTATTTT. Translated, it gives CASSPGRNTDTQYF.